One sample yielded the 18 T cell receptor beta chains listed below, sequenced in a study of cytomegalovirus exposure and HLA in healthy donors. Researchers ran the PCR with 60 Vbeta and 13 Jbeta primers. Sequencing used immunoSEQ multiplex PCR; TCRdb keeps in-frame clones, though not all of them. The sample holds 130,000 or so clones, approximately 65% seen once. The sequencing sample was made of PBMCs. The receptors here all came from a woman in her sixties or seventies in good health and CMV-seronegative.

The genes are TRBV6-5 and TRBJ2-5, with D perhaps matching TRBD1 (6 bases). The germline V and J ends were trimmed by 6 bases and 4 bases, with 18 bases remaining between them. The CDR3 has 15 amino acids. Looked up from germline, CDR1 is MNHEY and CDR2 is SVGAGI. The CDR3 region has the DNA TGTGCCAGCAGGCCAACAACAGGGCCCTCAGAGACCCAGTACTTC. Translated: CASRPTTGPSETQYF.

This sequence joins TRBV7-2 and TRBJ2-3, with 9 bases aligning to TRBD2. This CDR3 is 14 amino acids long. CDR1 SGHTA and CDR2 FQGNSA come from the germline V gene. V was pared by 6 bases and J by 9 bases, with 10 bases of the junction left unmatched. Here the CDR3 DNA reads TGTGCCAGCAGACGGAGGCTAGCGGGGATCACGCAGTATTTT. It translates to CASRRRLAGITQYF.

V gene TRBV6-5 combines with J gene TRBJ2-3; TRBD2 matches 11 bases. Trimming took 4 bases from V and 0 from J; bases not matched to a gene: 3. Germline V lookup: CDR1 MNHEY, CDR2 SVGAGI. The CDR3 length is 16 residues. Written as DNA, the CDR3 is TGTGCCAGCAGTTCACTAGCGGGAGTTAGCACAGATACGCAGTATTTT. This gives the protein CASSSLAGVSTDTQYF.

The V call is TRBV7-9, the J call TRBJ2-1; 8 nucleotides match TRBD2. Looked up from germline, CDR1 is SEHNR and CDR2 is FQNEAQ (reference sequence). The CDR3 loop spans 19 amino acids. V shed 1 base, J shed 6 bases, and the junction held 17 bases outside the gene matches. The chain's CDR3 is CASSLEFGSGKLRSNEQFF. CDR3 DNA sequence: TGTGCCAGCAGCTTAGAGTTTGGTAGCGGGAAGCTCCGGAGCAATGAGCAGTTCTTC.

The chain is built from TRBV5-1 and TRBJ2-7, with TRBD1 identical over 7 bases. Germline assignment: CDR1 SGHRS and CDR2 YFSETQ. The CDR3 is 16 residues long. V lost 4 bases and J lost 0; bases outside the gene matches: 10. This CDR3 is CASSMVGTVSSYEQYF. The CDR3 DNA sequence: TGCGCCAGCAGCATGGTCGGGACAGTGAGCTCCTACGAGCAGTACTTC.

The chain has TRBV7-2 and TRBJ2-1, with TRBD2 matching 13 bases. This CDR3 has 20 amino acids. V shed 0 bases and J 13 bases; nucleotides not matched to a gene: 21. Germline assignment: CDR1 SGHTA and CDR2 FQGNSA. The CDR3 protein is CASSLAHSKGLAGLKLPQFF. CDR3 DNA: TGTGCCAGCAGCTTAGCCCACTCGAAGGGACTAGCGGGATTGAAGCTCCCCCAGTTCTTC. Variable domain in full (rest from reference TRBV7-2 and TRBJ2-1): GAGVSQSPSNKVTEKGKDVELRCDPISGHTALYWYRQSLGQGLEFLIYFQGNSAPDKSGLPSDRFSAERTGGSVSTLTIQRTQQEDSAVYLCASSLAHSKGLAGLKLPQFFGPGTRLTVL.

The chain combines TRBV6-6 with TRBJ1-6; D remains unclear. V lost 5 bases and J lost 13, with 21 bases in between. Germline-derived CDR1 and CDR2 are MNHNY and SVGAGI (reference sequence). This CDR3 region has 15 residues. CDR3 sequence reads: CASSHGPLGDRPLHF. DNA for the CDR3: TGTGCCAGCAGTCATGGGCCGCTGGGCGACCGGCCCCTCCACTTT.

The chain carries TRBV5-4 and TRBJ2-3; D call uncertain. Germline CDR1 is SGHNT and CDR2 is YYREEE (reference sequence). V lost 6 bases, J lost 1 base, and 15 bases lay in between. The CDR3 covers 15 residues. The CDR3 is CASTNQITGTDTQYF. CDR3 nucleotides: TGTGCCAGCACGAATCAAATAACAGGCACAGATACGCAGTATTTT.

The chain joins TRBV5-1 to TRBJ1-3; perhaps TRBD1 as D (5 bases). V lost 0 bases to trimming and J lost 0 bases, with 10 bases between them. The CDR3 has 16 residues. Germline V CDR1 and CDR2: SGHRS, YFSETQ. CDR3 coding DNA: TGCGCCAGCAGCTTGGTGGGGGGTTCCTCTGGAAACACCATATATTTT. Residues: CASSLVGGSSGNTIYF.

The chain couples TRBV7-9 to TRBJ1-4; the match to TRBD1 covers 7 bases. Per the germline V gene, CDR1 is SEHNR and CDR2 is FQNEAQ (reference sequence). J lost 11 bases, V lost 4 bases, and 7 bases had no gene match. This CDR3 contains 13 residues. The chain's CDR3 is CASSSETGRKLFF. CDR3 DNA: TGTGCCAGCAGCTCGGAGACAGGGCGTAAACTGTTTTTT.

The CDR3 bases are TGTGCCAGCAGCTTATCAGGCCAACCTCAAGAGACCCAGTACTTC. Translating gives CASSLSGQPQETQYF. The chain joins TRBV7-2 to TRBJ2-5; no clear D gene. Germline CDR1 is SGHTA and CDR2 is FQGNSA. The CDR3 covers 15 residues. Trimming cost V 2 bases and J 2 bases, with 12 bases left between them. Based on the CDR3 plus reference TRBV7-2 and TRBJ2-5, the full variable domain is GAGVSQSPSNKVTEKGKDVELRCDPISGHTALYWYRQSLGQGLEFLIYFQGNSAPDKSGLPSDRFSAERTGGSVSTLTIQRTQQEDSAVYLCASSLSGQPQETQYFGPGTRLLVL.

This clone was detected once. The chain has TRBV5-1 and TRBJ1-2, with a possible D match to TRBD1 (5 bases). V was cut by 0 bases and J by 1 base, with 10 bases left in between. This CDR3 is built from 15 residues. The germline V gene has CDR1 SGHRS and CDR2 YFSETQ. CDR3 in DNA: TGCGCCAGCAGCTTGGAACTGGGGGGTAACTATGGCTACACCTTC. Protein: CASSLELGGNYGYTF. The full variable domain, rest sourced from reference TRBV5-1 and TRBJ1-2, is KAGVTQTPRYLIKTRGQQVTLSCSPISGHRSVSWYQQTPGQGLQFLFEYFSETQRNKGNFPGRFSGRQFSNSRSEMNVSTLELGDSALYLCASSLELGGNYGYTFGSGTRLTVV.

This chain links TRBV10-3 with TRBJ1-6; D gene uncertain. Germline V gene data show CDR1 as ENHRY and CDR2 as SYGVKD. This CDR3 region has 14 residues. V lost 8 bases to trimming and J lost 0 bases, with 8 bases between them. CDR3 residues: CAISGSSYNSPLHF. CDR3 bases: TGTGCCATCTCGGGGAGCTCCTATAATTCACCCCTCCACTTT.

The chain uses TRBV29-1 and TRBJ2-7; 8 positions match TRBD1. The CDR3 consists of 11 residues. V lost 7 bases and J lost 3; bases outside the gene matches: 2. Germline V gene sequence: CDR1 SQVTM, CDR2 ANQGSEA. The CDR3: CSAGTGYEQYF. CDR3 DNA: TGCAGCGCCGGGACAGGCTACGAGCAGTACTTC.

This clone was detected once. The J gene is TRBJ1-5, the V gene TRBV4-3, with D tentatively TRBD1 (6 bases). The CDR3 totals 17 residues. V was shortened by 0 bases and J by 5 bases, with 17 bases between the two germline ends. Germline CDR1 LGHNA, CDR2 YSLEER. The CDR3 sequence is CASSQDHRGIGDQPQHF. The DNA of the CDR3 is TGCGCCAGCAGCCAAGATCATAGGGGGATAGGTGATCAGCCCCAGCATTTT.

V is TRBV29-1 and J is TRBJ2-7; D is unclear. Trimming removed 1 base at V and 6 bases at J, with 10 bases between. The length of the CDR3 is 12 residues. CDR1 is SQVTM, CDR2 ANQGSEA, per germline. Here the CDR3 reads CSVEAMRGEQYF. CDR3 in DNA: TGCAGCGTTGAAGCGATGAGAGGCGAGCAGTACTTC.

The sample holds a few counts of this clone. The J gene is TRBJ1-1, the V gene TRBV5-4, with unresolved D. The length of the CDR3 is 14 residues. Germline V gene lookup returns CDR1 SGHNT and CDR2 YYREEE (reference sequence). V lost 0 bases and J 6 bases, leaving 12 bases between the germline ends. The CDR3 is CASSLEAAHAEAFF. CDR3 sequence (DNA): TGTGCCAGCAGCTTGGAGGCGGCCCACGCTGAAGCTTTCTTT.

This clone has just a few counts. J is TRBJ1-2 and V is TRBV6-6, with 11 bases fitting TRBD1. This CDR3 is 15 amino acids long. V lost 5 bases, J lost 4 bases, and 6 bases stayed unmatched. Per germline, CDR1 MNHNY and CDR2 SVGAGI (reference sequence). CDR3 bases: TGTGCCAGCAGTCAAGGACAGGGGGCGAGCTATGGCTACACCTTC. Amino acid sequence: CASSQGQGASYGYTF.